Included here is one TCR beta chain sequence, with context. The source of the sample is a study of T cells after yellow fever vaccination. From the 5' RACE reads, TCRdb called clonotypes with MiXCR, one entry per CDR3 protein. The sample yields some 550,000 distinct CDR3 sequences, approximately 21% seen once. V shed 4 bases and J shed 10 bases, with 20 bases lying between them. The germline CDR1 and CDR2 sequences are SQVTM and ANQGSEA. There are 13 residues in the CDR3. The sequencing here drew on PBMCs, taken 15 days after the yellow fever booster vaccination. The receptor was derived from a man in his thirties or forties who received the YFV17D yellow fever vaccine. V usage is TRBV29-1 and J usage is TRBJ2-7; D is uncertain. The chain's CDR3 is CSVVSRNTIQQYF. CDR3 in DNA: TGCAGCGTTGTTAGCAGAAACACAATCCAACAGTACTTC.